The sequence of this T cell receptor beta chain was determined in a study of beta chain features in type 1 diabetes. About the research overall: The study found patients and healthy donors alike in age, gender and cell yields. Study results and limitations: A greater similarity of naive, central memory and Treg TCRB repertoires was seen among patients than among healthy donors. Patients and controls would be equally affected if PCR favored shorter templates.

Of the isolated RNA, all was reverse transcribed, and so the sequenced material was expressed TCRB transcripts. Data came from immunoSEQ multiplex PCR; TCRdb stores just in-frame clones and leaves some out. The data show nearly 250,000 clones, about 70% seen once. CDR3 length equals 11 residues. Trimming took 0 bases from V and 10 from J, leaving 5 bases between them. Germline lookup yields CDR1 SGHNT and CDR2 YYREEE (reference sequence). Concerning this clone: Its antigen is currently unknown.

The sequencing sample was made of naive CD4+ T cells from blood. The chain recombines TRBV5-4 with TRBJ2-1; D gene uncertain. The receptor's source is a man between 25 and 39 years old in good health. CDR3 loop: CASSLANEQFF. The DNA for the CDR3 is TGTGCCAGCAGCTTGGCCAACGAGCAGTTCTTC.